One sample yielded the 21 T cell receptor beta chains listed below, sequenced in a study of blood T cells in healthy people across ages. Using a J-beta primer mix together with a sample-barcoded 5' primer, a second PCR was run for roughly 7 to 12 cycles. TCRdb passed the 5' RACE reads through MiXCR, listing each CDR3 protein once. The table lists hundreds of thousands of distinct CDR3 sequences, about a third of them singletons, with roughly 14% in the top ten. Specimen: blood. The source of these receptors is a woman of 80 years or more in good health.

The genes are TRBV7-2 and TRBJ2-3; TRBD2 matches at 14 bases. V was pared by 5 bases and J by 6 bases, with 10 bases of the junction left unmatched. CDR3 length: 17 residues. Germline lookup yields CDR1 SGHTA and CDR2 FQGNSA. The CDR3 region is CASSRLPGLAGEDTQYF. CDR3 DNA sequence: TGTGCCAGCAGCAGACTCCCGGGACTAGCGGGGGAGGATACGCAGTATTTT. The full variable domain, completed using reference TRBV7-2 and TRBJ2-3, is GAGVSQSPSNKVTEKGKDVELRCDPISGHTALYWYRQSLGQGLEFLIYFQGNSAPDKSGLPSDRFSAERTGGSVSTLTIQRTQQEDSAVYLCASSRLPGLAGEDTQYFGPGTRLTVL.

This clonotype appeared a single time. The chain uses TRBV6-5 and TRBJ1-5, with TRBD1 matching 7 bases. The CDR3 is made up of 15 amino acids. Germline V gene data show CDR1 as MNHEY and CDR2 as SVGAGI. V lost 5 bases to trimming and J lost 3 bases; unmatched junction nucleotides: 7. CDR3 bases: TGTGCCAGCAGTAAGACAGGGTCCTCCAATCAGCCCCAGCATTTT. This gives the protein CASSKTGSSNQPQHF.

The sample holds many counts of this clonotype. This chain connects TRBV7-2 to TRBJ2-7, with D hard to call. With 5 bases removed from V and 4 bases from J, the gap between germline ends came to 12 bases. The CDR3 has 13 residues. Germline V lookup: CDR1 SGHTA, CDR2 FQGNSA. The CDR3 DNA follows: TGTGCCAGCAGCGCACAACATCGGTACGAGCAGTACTTC. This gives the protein CASSAQHRYEQYF.

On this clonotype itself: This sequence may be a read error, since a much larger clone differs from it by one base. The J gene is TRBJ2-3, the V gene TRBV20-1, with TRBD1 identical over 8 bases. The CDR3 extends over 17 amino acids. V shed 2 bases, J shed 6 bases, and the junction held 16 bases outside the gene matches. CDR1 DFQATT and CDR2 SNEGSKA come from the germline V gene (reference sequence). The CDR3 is CSARSMAGGPQGDTQYF. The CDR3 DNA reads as TGCAGTGCTAGATCAATGGCAGGGGGCCCCCAAGGGGATACGCAGTATTTT.

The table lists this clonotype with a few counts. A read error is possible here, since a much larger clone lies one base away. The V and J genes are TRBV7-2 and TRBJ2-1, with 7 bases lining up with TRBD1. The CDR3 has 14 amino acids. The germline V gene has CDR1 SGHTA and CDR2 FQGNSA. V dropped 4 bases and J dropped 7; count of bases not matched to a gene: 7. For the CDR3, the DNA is TGTGCCAGCAGCTCCAACAGGGGTTGGAATGAGCAGTTCTTC. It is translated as CASSSNRGWNEQFF.

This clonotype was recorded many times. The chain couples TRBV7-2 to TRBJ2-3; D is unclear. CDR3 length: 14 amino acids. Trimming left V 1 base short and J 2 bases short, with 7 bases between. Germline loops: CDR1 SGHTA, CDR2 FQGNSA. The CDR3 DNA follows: TGTGCCAGCAGCTTAGGGCCCTACACAGATACGCAGTATTTT. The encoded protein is CASSLGPYTDTQYF.

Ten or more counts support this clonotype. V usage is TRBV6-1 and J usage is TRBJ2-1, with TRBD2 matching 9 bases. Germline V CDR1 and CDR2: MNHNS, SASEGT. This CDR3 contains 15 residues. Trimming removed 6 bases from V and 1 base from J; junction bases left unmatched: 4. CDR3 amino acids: CASSARGGSYNEQFF. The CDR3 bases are TGTGCCAGCAGCGCGCGGGGGGGATCCTACAATGAGCAGTTCTTC.

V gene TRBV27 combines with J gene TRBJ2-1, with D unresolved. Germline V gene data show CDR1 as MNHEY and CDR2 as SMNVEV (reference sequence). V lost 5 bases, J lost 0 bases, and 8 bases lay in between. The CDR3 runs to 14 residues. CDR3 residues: CASSNSRSYNEQFF. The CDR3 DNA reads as TGTGCCAGCAGTAATAGTCGCTCCTACAATGAGCAGTTCTTC.

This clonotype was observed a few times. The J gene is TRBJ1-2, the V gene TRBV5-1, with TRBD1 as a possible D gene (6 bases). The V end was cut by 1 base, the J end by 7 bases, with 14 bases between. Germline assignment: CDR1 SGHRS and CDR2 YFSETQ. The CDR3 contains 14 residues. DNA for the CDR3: TGCGCCAGCAGCTTGACGACAGGCTCGGGTGGCTACACCTTC. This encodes CASSLTTGSGGYTF.

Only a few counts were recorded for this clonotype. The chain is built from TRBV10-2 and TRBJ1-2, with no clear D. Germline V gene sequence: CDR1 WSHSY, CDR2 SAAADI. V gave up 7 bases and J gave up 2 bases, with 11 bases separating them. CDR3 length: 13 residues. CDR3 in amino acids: CASTSGVNYGYTF. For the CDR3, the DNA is TGCGCCAGCACGAGTGGGGTGAACTATGGCTACACCTTC.

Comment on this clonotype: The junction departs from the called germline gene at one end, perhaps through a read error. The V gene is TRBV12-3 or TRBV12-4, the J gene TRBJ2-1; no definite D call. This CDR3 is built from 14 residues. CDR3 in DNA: TGTACCAGCAGGTTAATAATAGGTGACAATGAGCAGTTCTTC. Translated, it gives CTSRLIIGDNEQFF.

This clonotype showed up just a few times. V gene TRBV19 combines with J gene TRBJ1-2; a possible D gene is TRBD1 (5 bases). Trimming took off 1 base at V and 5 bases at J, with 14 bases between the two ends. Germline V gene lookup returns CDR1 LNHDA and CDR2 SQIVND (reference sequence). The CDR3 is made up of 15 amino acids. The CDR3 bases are TGTGCCAGTAGTATAGGGGCCGGGACTACGTATGGCTACACCTTC. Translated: CASSIGAGTTYGYTF.

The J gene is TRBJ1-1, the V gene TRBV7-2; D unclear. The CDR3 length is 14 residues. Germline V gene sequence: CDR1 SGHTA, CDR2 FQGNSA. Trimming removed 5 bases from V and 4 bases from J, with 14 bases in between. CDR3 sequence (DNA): TGTGCCAGCAGCCGATCTAGGGCTGGCACTGAAGCTTTCTTT. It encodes CASSRSRAGTEAFF.

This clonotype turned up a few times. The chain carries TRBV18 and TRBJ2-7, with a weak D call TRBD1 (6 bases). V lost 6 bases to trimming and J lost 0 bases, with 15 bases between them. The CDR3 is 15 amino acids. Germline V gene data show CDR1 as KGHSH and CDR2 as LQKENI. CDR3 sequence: CASSPQGFGSYEQYF. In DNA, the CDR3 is TGTGCCAGCTCGCCCCAGGGGTTTGGCTCCTACGAGCAGTACTTC.

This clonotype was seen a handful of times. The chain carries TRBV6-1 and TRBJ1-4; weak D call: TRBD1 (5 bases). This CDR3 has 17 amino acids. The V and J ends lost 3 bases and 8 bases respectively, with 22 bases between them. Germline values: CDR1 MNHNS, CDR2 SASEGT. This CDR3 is CASSDQGLTSGREKLFF. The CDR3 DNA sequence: TGTGCCAGCAGTGATCAGGGCCTCACATCCGGGAGAGAAAAACTGTTTTTT.

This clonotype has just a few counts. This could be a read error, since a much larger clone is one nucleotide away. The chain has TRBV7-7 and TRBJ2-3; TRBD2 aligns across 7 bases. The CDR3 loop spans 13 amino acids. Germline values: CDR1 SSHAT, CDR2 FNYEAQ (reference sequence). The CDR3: CTSSGESTDTQYF. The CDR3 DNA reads TGTACCAGCAGCGGGGAGAGCACAGATACGCAGTATTTT.

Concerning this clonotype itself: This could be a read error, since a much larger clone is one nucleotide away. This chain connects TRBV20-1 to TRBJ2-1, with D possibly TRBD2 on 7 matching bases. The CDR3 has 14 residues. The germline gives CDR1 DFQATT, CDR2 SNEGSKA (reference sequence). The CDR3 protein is CSAPPGGRSNGQFF. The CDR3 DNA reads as TGCAGTGCTCCCCCGGGGGGCCGAAGTAATGGGCAGTTCTTC.

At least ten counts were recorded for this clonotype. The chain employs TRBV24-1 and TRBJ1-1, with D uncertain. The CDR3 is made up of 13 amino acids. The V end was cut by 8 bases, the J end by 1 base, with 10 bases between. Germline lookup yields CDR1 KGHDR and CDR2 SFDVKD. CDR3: CATTASGNTEAFF. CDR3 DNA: TGTGCCACCACCGCATCCGGGAACACTGAAGCTTTCTTT.

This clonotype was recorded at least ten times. The CDR3 region is CSAREVRGSNTEAFF. The CDR3 nucleotides read TGCAGTGCTAGAGAAGTTCGGGGCTCGAACACTGAAGCTTTCTTT. The chain uses TRBV20-1 and TRBJ1-1, with a possible D match to TRBD1 (5 bases). The germline V gene encodes CDR1 DFQATT and CDR2 SNEGSKA (reference sequence). Trimming removed 0 bases from V and 1 base from J, with 12 bases in between. This CDR3 comprises 15 residues.

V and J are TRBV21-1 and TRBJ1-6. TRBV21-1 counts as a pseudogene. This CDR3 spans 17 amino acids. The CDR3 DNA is TGTGCCAGCAGCCTGGAAAGGATAAGCTCCTATAATTCACCCCTCCACTTT. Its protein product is CASSLERISSYNSPLHF.

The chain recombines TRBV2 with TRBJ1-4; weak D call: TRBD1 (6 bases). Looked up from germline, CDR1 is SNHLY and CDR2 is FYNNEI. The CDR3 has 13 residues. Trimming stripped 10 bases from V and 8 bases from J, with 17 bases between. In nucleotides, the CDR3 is TGTGCCACCAATTCTCCGAGGGGGGAAAAACTGTTTTTT. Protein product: CATNSPRGEKLFF.